What follows are 14 T cell receptor beta chains derived from one specimen sequenced in a study of blood T cell repertoires in COVID-19. The repertoire was sequenced with immunoSEQ multiplex PCR; TCRdb's copy has only in-frame clones and lacks some. The sample has about 170,000 clones; more than 65% are singletons. Specimen: peripheral blood. These receptor sequences come from a man between 65 and 85 years old with active or convalescent COVID-19.

J is TRBJ2-7 and V is TRBV7-3; weak D call: TRBD2 (5 bases). The germline gives CDR1 SGHTA, CDR2 FQGTGA. This CDR3 has 13 residues. V lost 3 bases and J lost 0, with 6 bases in between. The CDR3 coding sequence is TGTGCCAGCAGCTTTAGCGCCTCCTACGAGCAGTACTTC. Translating gives CASSFSASYEQYF. The full variable domain, its missing parts supplied by reference TRBV7-3 and TRBJ2-7, is GAGVSQTPSNKVTEKGKYVELRCDPISGHTALYWYRQSLGQGPEFLIYFQGTGAADDSGLPNDRFFAVRPEGSVSTLKIQRTERGDSAVYLCASSFSASYEQYFGPGTRLTVT.

The chain is built from TRBV18 and TRBJ2-5; D possibly corresponds to TRBD1 (6 bases). The CDR3 has 13 residues. V dropped 8 bases and J dropped 4 bases, with 14 bases sitting between them. Germline CDR1 is KGHSH and CDR2 is LQKENI. The CDR3 region is CASLTGSRETQYF. The CDR3 bases are TGTGCCAGCCTAACAGGGTCTCGAGAGACCCAGTACTTC.

The chain employs TRBV7-2 and TRBJ1-3, with D possibly TRBD1 on 5 matching bases. V was trimmed by 5 bases and J by 2 bases, leaving 13 bases between them. CDR1 is SGHTA and CDR2 is FQGNSA in the germline V gene. CDR3 length: 15 amino acids. CDR3 loop: CASSRGGRTGNTIYF. The CDR3 DNA reads as TGTGCCAGCAGCCGGGGGGGGAGAACTGGAAACACCATATATTTT.

CDR3 DNA sequence: TGCAGCGTTGAAACCCAAATGAGGACAGGGGAAGAAAAACTGTTTTTT. Encoded protein: CSVETQMRTGEEKLFF. The chain is built from TRBV29-1 and TRBJ1-4, with TRBD1 matching over 9 bases. This CDR3 is built from 16 residues. Germline V gene lookup returns CDR1 SQVTM and CDR2 ANQGSEA. The V segment lost 2 bases and the J segment 8 bases; nucleotides outside the gene matches: 12.

The chain links TRBV6-2 or TRBV6-3 to TRBJ2-1; TRBD1 aligns across 8 bases. The junction had 4 bases not matched to a gene; V was cut back by 6 bases and J by 6 bases. This CDR3 is built from 13 residues. Germline V lookup: CDR1 MNHEY, CDR2 SVGEGT. Here the CDR3 DNA reads TGTGCCAGCAGCTCCGGGACAGGCAATGAGCAGTTCTTC. Amino acid sequence: CASSSGTGNEQFF.

The rearrangement uses TRBV5-1 and TRBJ2-7; TRBD1 is a possible D gene (5 bases). V shed 4 bases and J shed 2 bases, with 22 bases lying between them. Per the germline V gene, CDR1 is SGHRS and CDR2 is YFSETQ. This CDR3 has 17 amino acids. The CDR3 loop is CASSIRPRETNPYEQYF. CDR3 DNA: TGCGCCAGCAGCATCCGACCCAGGGAAACGAACCCCTACGAGCAGTACTTC.

The V call is TRBV30, the J call TRBJ2-1; D unclear. The CDR3 is 14 amino acids. Trimming stripped 1 base from V and 5 bases from J, with 12 bases between. Germline V gives CDR1 GTSNPN, CDR2 SVGIG (reference sequence). The CDR3 spells CAWSALRWDNEQFF. The CDR3 region has the DNA TGTGCCTGGAGTGCATTGAGGTGGGACAATGAGCAGTTCTTC.

The chain is built from TRBV3-1 (or the pseudogene TRBV3-2) and TRBJ1-5, with D possibly TRBD1 on 5 matching bases. The CDR3 totals 13 residues. The germline V and J ends were trimmed by 0 bases and 6 bases, with 6 bases remaining between them. Per germline, CDR1 LGHDT and CDR2 YNNKEL (reference sequence). The CDR3 sequence: CASSQDQGQPQHF. Written as DNA, the CDR3 is TGTGCCAGCAGCCAAGATCAGGGTCAGCCCCAGCATTTT.

This rearrangement joins TRBV29-1 to TRBJ2-3; D is possibly TRBD1 (5 bases). The CDR3 is made up of 17 amino acids. V shed 4 bases and J shed 1 base, with 21 bases lying between them. Germline V CDR1 and CDR2: SQVTM, ANQGSEA. The CDR3 nucleotides read TGCAGCGTTGTAATGGGGCACGGAGCGATGGGCACAGATACGCAGTATTTT. Translation: CSVVMGHGAMGTDTQYF.

To note about this clone: Sequence at one end of the junction differs from germline and may be a read error. This chain's CDR3 is CASSLIVGTGGTDTEAFF. CDR3 sequence (DNA): TGTGCTAGCAGCTTAATAGTTGGGACAGGGGGCACGGACACTGAAGCTTTCTTT. This sequence joins TRBV7-7 and TRBJ1-1, with 12 positions matching TRBD1. This CDR3 region has 18 residues. Germline CDR1 reads SSHAT; CDR2 reads FNYEAQ (reference sequence).

The V and J genes are TRBV7-9 and TRBJ2-7, with 8 bases that match TRBD1. Unmatched junction bases numbered 21, after V lost 5 bases and J lost 3 bases. The CDR3 consists of 19 residues. Germline V gene data show CDR1 as SEHNR and CDR2 as FQNEAQ (reference sequence). Written as DNA, the CDR3 is TGTGCCAGCAGCGACCTATGGTTTAAATTACGGACAGGGCACTACGAGCAGTACTTC. It codes for CASSDLWFKLRTGHYEQYF.

This clone was observed many times. This chain joins TRBV27 and TRBJ2-7, with a possible D match to TRBD2 (5 bases). Germline V gene data show CDR1 as MNHEY and CDR2 as SMNVEV (reference sequence). The CDR3 spans 14 residues. Trimming took 4 bases from V and 3 from J, leaving 13 bases between them. The DNA for the CDR3 is TGTGCCAGCAGTTCCACCGGGATCTACTACGAGCAGTACTTC. Its translation is CASSSTGIYYEQYF.

To note about this clone: Other DNA sequences in this specimen translate into the identical CDR3. This chain uses TRBV11-2 with TRBJ1-4; D perhaps matches TRBD1 (6 bases). The CDR3 is 14 residues long. V lost 4 bases and J 14 bases, leaving 20 bases between the germline ends. From germline, CDR1 is SGHAT and CDR2 FQNNGV. The CDR3 loop is CASSYRQDDPRLFF. The CDR3 nucleotides read TGTGCCAGCAGCTACCGACAGGATGACCCTAGGCTGTTTTTT.

The chain is built from TRBV6-5 and TRBJ1-1, with TRBD1 matching over 8 bases. Germline CDR1 reads MNHEY; CDR2 reads SVGAGI. J was trimmed by 0 bases and V by 10 bases; bases with no gene match: 4. This CDR3 has 13 residues. CDR3: CATRTGLNTEAFF. The DNA of the CDR3 is TGTGCCACCCGGACAGGGTTGAACACTGAAGCTTTCTTT.